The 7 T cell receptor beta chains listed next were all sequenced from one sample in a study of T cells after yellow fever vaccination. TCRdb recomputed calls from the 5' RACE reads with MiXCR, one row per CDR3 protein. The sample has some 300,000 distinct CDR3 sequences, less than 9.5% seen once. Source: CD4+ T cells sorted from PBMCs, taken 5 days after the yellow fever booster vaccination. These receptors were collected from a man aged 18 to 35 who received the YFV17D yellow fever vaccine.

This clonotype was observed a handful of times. CDR3 nucleotides: TGTGCCAGCAGACTGGGAGGGGACACTGAAGCTTTCTTT. This encodes CASRLGGDTEAFF. This chain connects TRBV6-2 or TRBV6-3 to TRBJ1-1; tentatively, D is TRBD1 (5 bases). Germline CDR1 reads MNHEY; CDR2 reads SVGEGT. V was clipped by 6 bases and J by 3 bases, with 11 bases between them. This CDR3 is built from 13 residues.

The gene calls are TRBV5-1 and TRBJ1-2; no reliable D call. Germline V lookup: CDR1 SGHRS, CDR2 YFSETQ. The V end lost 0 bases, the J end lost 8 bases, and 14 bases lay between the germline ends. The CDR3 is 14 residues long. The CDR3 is CASSLGELDSGYTF. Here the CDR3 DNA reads TGCGCCAGCAGCTTGGGCGAGTTGGATAGCGGCTACACCTTC. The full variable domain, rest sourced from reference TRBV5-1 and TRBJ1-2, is KAGVTQTPRYLIKTRGQQVTLSCSPISGHRSVSWYQQTPGQGLQFLFEYFSETQRNKGNFPGRFSGRQFSNSRSEMNVSTLELGDSALYLCASSLGELDSGYTFGSGTRLTVV.

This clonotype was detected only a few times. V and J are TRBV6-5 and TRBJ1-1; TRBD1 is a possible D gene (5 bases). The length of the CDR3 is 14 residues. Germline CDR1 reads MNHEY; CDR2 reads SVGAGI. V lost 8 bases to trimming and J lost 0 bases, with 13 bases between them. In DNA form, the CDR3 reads TGTGCCAGCCCCCCCCAGGGCATGAACACTGAAGCTTTCTTT. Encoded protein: CASPPQGMNTEAFF.

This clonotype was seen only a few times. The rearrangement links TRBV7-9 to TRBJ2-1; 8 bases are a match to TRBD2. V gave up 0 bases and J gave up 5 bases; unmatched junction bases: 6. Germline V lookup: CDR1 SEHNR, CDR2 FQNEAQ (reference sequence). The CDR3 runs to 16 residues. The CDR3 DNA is TGTGCCAGCAGCTTAGCGGGGCGGGGGGCCCACAATGAGCAGTTCTTC. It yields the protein CASSLAGRGAHNEQFF.

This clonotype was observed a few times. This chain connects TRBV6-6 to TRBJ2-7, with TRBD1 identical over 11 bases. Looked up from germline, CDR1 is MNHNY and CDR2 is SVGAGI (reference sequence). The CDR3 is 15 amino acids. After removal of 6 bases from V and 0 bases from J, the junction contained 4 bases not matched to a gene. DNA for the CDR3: TGTGCCAGCAGCAGGGACAGGGGGGGCTCCTACGAGCAGTACTTC. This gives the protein CASSRDRGGSYEQYF.

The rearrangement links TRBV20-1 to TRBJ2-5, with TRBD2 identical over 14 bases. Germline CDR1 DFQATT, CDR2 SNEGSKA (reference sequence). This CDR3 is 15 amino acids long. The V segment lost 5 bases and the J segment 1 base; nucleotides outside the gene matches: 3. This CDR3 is CSADGTSGGQETQYF. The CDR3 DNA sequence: TGCAGTGCTGATGGGACTAGCGGGGGCCAAGAGACCCAGTACTTC.

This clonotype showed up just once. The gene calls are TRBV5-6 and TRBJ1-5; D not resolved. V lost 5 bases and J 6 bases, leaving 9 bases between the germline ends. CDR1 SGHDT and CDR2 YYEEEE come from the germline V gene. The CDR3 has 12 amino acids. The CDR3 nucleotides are TGTGCCAGCAGTAAGACAAGTCAGCCCCAGCATTTT. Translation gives CASSKTSQPQHF.